This T cell receptor beta chain was sequenced in a study of beta chain features in type 1 diabetes. At the level of the study: Cell yields, gender and age were comparable in patients and healthy donors.

cDNA synthesis used the whole RNA isolate, giving expressed TCRB sequences. Each sample of naive, central memory or regulatory T cells had, on average, around 3.5 million reads. Sequencing was performed with immunoSEQ multiplex PCR; in TCRdb, only in-frame clones are kept and a portion is missing. The repertoire holds 850,000 to 900,000 clones, around a sixth seen once, with 0.02% to 0.03% in the top ten. Each donor gave one heparinised blood draw averaging around 120 mL. CDR3 length: 15 residues. The J segment lost 3 bases and the V segment lost 3 bases, leaving 4 bases of the junction unmatched. Germline CDR1 reads KGHSH; CDR2 reads LQKENI.

The chain uses TRBV18 and TRBJ2-7; 11 nucleotides line up with TRBD1. The TCR sequence derives from a woman under 30 in good health. Material: naive CD4+ T cells from blood. The CDR3 spells CASSPKGTGGYEQYF. The DNA of the CDR3 is TGTGCCAGCTCACCTAAGGGGACAGGGGGCTACGAGCAGTACTTC. Drawing the rest from reference TRBV18 and TRBJ2-7, the complete variable domain is NAGVMQNPRHLVRRRGQEARLRCSPMKGHSHVYWYRQLPEEGLKFMVYLQKENIIDESGMPKERFSAEFPKEGPSILRIQQVVRGDSAAYFCASSPKGTGGYEQYFGPGTRLTVT.